This TCR beta chain was recovered during a study of vaccination and CD4 T cells after COVID-19. About the research overall: Blood was drawn a median around 72 days post second dose, range 14 to 241. Notes on the study in general: The median count of SARS-CoV-2-reactive clonotypes rose from around 20 to 38, not significantly. Convalescent patients had a median around 89% of reactive clones appearing only post-vaccination.

This CDR3 comprises 13 residues. Germline V lookup: CDR1 DFQATT, CDR2 SNEGSKA (reference sequence). V trimming: 6 bases; J trimming: 4 bases; junction bases outside the gene matches: 6. Specified treatment: roughly 11-day PBMC culture with coronavirus spike peptide pools or control peptides (ViraFEST assay). Notes on this clonotype: What it binds is unknown.

The Oncomine TCR Beta short-read assay sequenced DNA from cultured CD4+ T cells. Someone extracted genomic DNA from cultured CD4+ T cells. TCRdb re-called the PCR reads through MiXCR, storing one row per CDR3 protein. Among 7,500 to 8,000 distinct CDR3 sequences listed, 60% were seen once. The receptor was isolated from a human donor who had recovered from COVID-19. The J gene is TRBJ2-7, the V gene TRBV20-1, with 10 bases matching TRBD1. The sequencing input was CD4+ T cells from blood, cultured in vitro. The CDR3 is CSASPGQGYEQYF. The CDR3 nucleotides are TGCAGTGCCTCTCCGGGACAGGGGTACGAGCAGTACTTC.